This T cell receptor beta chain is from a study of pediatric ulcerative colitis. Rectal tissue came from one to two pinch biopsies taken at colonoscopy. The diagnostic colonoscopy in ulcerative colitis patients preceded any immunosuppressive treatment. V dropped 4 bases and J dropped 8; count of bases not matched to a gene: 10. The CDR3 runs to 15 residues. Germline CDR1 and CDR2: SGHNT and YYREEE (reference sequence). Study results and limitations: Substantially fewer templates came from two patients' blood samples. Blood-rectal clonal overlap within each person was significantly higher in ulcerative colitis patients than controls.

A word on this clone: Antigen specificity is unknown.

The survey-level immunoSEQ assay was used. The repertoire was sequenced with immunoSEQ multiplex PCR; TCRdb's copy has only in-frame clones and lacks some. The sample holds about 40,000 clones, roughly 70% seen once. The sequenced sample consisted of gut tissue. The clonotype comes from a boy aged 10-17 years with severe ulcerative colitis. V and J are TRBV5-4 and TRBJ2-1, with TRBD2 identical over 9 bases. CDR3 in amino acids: CASSPGLAPGDEQFF. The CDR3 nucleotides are TGTGCCAGCAGCCCGGGACTAGCCCCGGGCGATGAGCAGTTCTTC.